Shown below are 14 T cell receptor beta chains from a single sample sequenced in a study of Tregs in tolerant kidney transplant recipients. Sequencing was performed with immunoSEQ multiplex PCR; in TCRdb, only in-frame clones are kept and a portion is missing. Of about 110,000 clones in the sample, around 90% are singletons; the top ten hold 0.3% to 0.4%. The sample in question was CD4+ T cells from blood, obtained before the transplant. The receptors stem from a human donor who received a combined kidney and bone marrow transplant.

V gene TRBV5-4 combines with J gene TRBJ2-3, with 8 bases lining up with TRBD2. CDR3 length: 15 residues. J lost 8 bases, V lost 1 base, and 9 bases had no gene match. Looked up from germline, CDR1 is SGHNT and CDR2 is YYREEE (reference sequence). This chain's CDR3 is CASSLRTSPPGTQYF. The CDR3 bases are TGTGCCAGCAGCTTGAGGACTAGCCCACCGGGTACGCAGTATTTT.

The chain couples TRBV27 to TRBJ1-5, with 8 bases lining up with TRBD1. V shed 4 bases, J shed 4 bases, and the junction held 9 bases outside the gene matches. This CDR3 spans 16 amino acids. Germline V lookup: CDR1 MNHEY, CDR2 SMNVEV (reference sequence). CDR3 nucleotide sequence: TGTGCCAGCAGTTCCGTCAGACAGGGGAATAATCAGCCCCAGCATTTT. Amino acids: CASSSVRQGNNQPQHF.

V and J are TRBV2 and TRBJ2-1; perhaps TRBD2 as D (5 bases). Germline V lookup: CDR1 SNHLY, CDR2 FYNNEI. The CDR3 totals 17 residues. With 1 base removed from V and 0 bases from J, the gap between germline ends came to 13 bases. The CDR3, as DNA: TGTGCCAGCAGTGAAGTCCCAGCGGCCAGCTCCTACAATGAGCAGTTCTTC. It translates to CASSEVPAASSYNEQFF. Full variable domain (remainder filled in from reference TRBV2 and TRBJ2-1): EPEVTQTPSHQVTQMGQEVILRCVPISNHLYFYWYRQILGQKVEFLVSFYNNEISEKSEIFDDQFSVERPDGSNFTLKIRSTKLEDSAMYFCASSEVPAASSYNEQFFGPGTRLTVL.

This rearrangement joins TRBV7-9 to TRBJ1-2, with 12 bases matching TRBD1. This CDR3 region has 15 residues. Germline V gene data show CDR1 as SEHNR and CDR2 as FQNEAQ (reference sequence). V trimming: 1 base; J trimming: 7 bases; junction bases outside the gene matches: 4. Written as DNA, the CDR3 is TGTGCCAGCAGCTTAGGGGGACAGGGGGCGTTTGGCTACACCTTC. It specifies CASSLGGQGAFGYTF.

The V and J genes are TRBV6-5 and TRBJ2-7; 7 bases fit TRBD2. V dropped 6 bases and J dropped 2; count of bases not matched to a gene: 10. Germline V lookup: CDR1 MNHEY, CDR2 SVGAGI. The CDR3 consists of 15 residues. CDR3 residues: CASSLRGVGPYEQYF. DNA for the CDR3: TGTGCCAGCAGCCTTCGGGGGGTAGGGCCCTACGAGCAGTACTTC.

This sequence joins TRBV25-1 and TRBJ2-5; D perhaps matches TRBD2 (6 bases). In germline, CDR1 is MGHDK, CDR2 SYGVNS. V lost 6 bases and J 7 bases, leaving 12 bases between the germline ends. This CDR3 comprises 12 residues. The CDR3 protein is CASSLRRGTQYF. The CDR3 nucleotides are TGTGCCAGCAGCTTGAGGAGGGGGACCCAGTACTTC.

This clone showed up just once. The rearrangement links TRBV19 to TRBJ2-7; 10 bases fit TRBD1. CDR3 length: 15 amino acids. Trimming removed 4 bases from V and 3 bases from J; junction bases left unmatched: 6. CDR1 is LNHDA and CDR2 is SQIVND in the germline V gene (reference sequence). This CDR3 is CASSTVGTGVYEQYF. DNA for the CDR3: TGTGCCAGTAGTACAGTCGGGACAGGGGTCTACGAGCAGTACTTC.

With respect to this clone: Other DNA sequences of this sample code for an identical CDR3. The chain uses TRBV6-1 and TRBJ2-3; 8 bases line up with TRBD1. The CDR3 totals 13 residues. Germline CDR1 is MNHNS and CDR2 is SASEGT. The V gene end was trimmed by 6 bases and the J gene end by 6 bases; junction bases not matched to a gene: 5. The CDR3 DNA sequence: TGTGCCAGCAGCCGACAGGGGACGGATACGCAGTATTTT. Protein product: CASSRQGTDTQYF.

In its sample, this clone was seen once. The chain combines TRBV7-2 with TRBJ2-7, with 8 bases that match TRBD2. V dropped 0 bases and J dropped 3; count of bases not matched to a gene: 7. This CDR3 spans 16 amino acids. Germline CDR1 is SGHTA and CDR2 is FQGNSA. The DNA for the CDR3 is TGTGCCAGCAGCTTAGCCCCTAGCGGGTCAATCTACGAGCAGTACTTC. Translating it yields CASSLAPSGSIYEQYF.

The genes are TRBV21-1 and TRBJ1-5; TRBD1 reflects the table's D call only, with no check against the DNA. TRBV21-1 is a known pseudogene. The CDR3 is 14 amino acids. For the CDR3, the DNA is TGTGCCAGCACGAGGGGGACAGGGCGTCAGCCCCAGCATTTT. The encoded protein is CASTRGTGRQPQHF.

The J gene is TRBJ2-5, the V gene TRBV6-1; unclear D gene. Germline V gene lookup returns CDR1 MNHNS and CDR2 SASEGT. V lost 6 bases and J 4 bases, leaving 6 bases between the germline ends. CDR3 length: 11 amino acids. The DNA for the CDR3 is TGTGCCAGCAGCCCAGGAGAGACCCAGTACTTC. Its translation: CASSPGETQYF.

This chain uses TRBV7-9 with TRBJ1-2; TRBD1 matches 10 bases. Germline loops: CDR1 SEHNR, CDR2 FQNEAQ (reference sequence). V lost 5 bases to trimming and J lost 5 bases; unmatched junction nucleotides: 5. The length of the CDR3 is 14 residues. The CDR3 loop reads CASSARGQGYGYTF. DNA of the CDR3: TGTGCCAGCAGCGCCAGGGGACAGGGGTATGGCTACACCTTC.

The chain joins TRBV5-4 to TRBJ2-2; 16 positions match TRBD2. This CDR3 has 17 residues. Germline V gene lookup returns CDR1 SGHNT and CDR2 YYREEE (reference sequence). J lost 3 bases, V lost 4 bases, and 3 bases had no gene match. The CDR3 DNA reads TGTGCCAGCAGCCGGGGGACTAGCGGGAGGGACACCGGGGAGCTGTTTTTT. Amino acids: CASSRGTSGRDTGELFF.

This chain joins TRBV9 and TRBJ2-1; D call uncertain. CDR1 and CDR2 from the germline V gene are SGDLS and YYNGEE. Trimming stripped 0 bases from V and 9 bases from J, with 13 bases between. The CDR3 runs 14 residues. DNA for the CDR3: TGTGCCAGCAGCGTAGCTCCCTTTGTGGCTGAGCAGTTCTTC. This sequence encodes CASSVAPFVAEQFF.